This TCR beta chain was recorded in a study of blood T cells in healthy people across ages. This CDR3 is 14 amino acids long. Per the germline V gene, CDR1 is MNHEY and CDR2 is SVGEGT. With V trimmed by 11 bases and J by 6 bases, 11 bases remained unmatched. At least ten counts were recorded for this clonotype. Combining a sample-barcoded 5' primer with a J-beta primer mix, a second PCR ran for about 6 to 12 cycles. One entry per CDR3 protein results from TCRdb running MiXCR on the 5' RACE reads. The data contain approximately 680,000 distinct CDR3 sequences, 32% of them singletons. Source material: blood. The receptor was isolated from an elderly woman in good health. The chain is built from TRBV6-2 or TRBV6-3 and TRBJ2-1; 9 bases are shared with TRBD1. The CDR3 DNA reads TGTGCCGGCTCTGACAGGGGGTATTTCAATGAGCAGTTCTTC. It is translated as CAGSDRGYFNEQFF.